This T cell receptor (beta chain) was observed in a study of blood T cell repertoires in COVID-19. Study-level information: The United States, Italy and Spain were the sources of the acute and convalescent COVID-19 samples. Nucleic acid was either cDNA or gDNA, and it came from T cells, B-cell-depleted T cells, or PBMCs.

The study assigned cohorts using participant-reported clinical history. In the authors' methods: Reference gene primer amplification in the assay estimated nucleated cell counts. Measured with immunoSEQ multiplex PCR; TCRdb has only the in-frame clones, and not every one. V, J and clone size were drawn from that table, and D and trimming were deduced from the DNA. The data show approximately 140,000 clones, around 90% seen once. Trimming removed 1 base from V and 6 bases from J, with 13 bases in between. Germline assignment: CDR1 LGHNA and CDR2 YNFKEQ. This CDR3 has 14 residues. The V and J genes are TRBV4-2 and TRBJ2-7; perhaps TRBD1 as D (5 bases). Sequences were obtained from PBMCs or T cells enriched from blood (not recorded which). The clonotype comes from a woman in her 40s who had been exposed to COVID-19. CDR3: CASSQGRDFSEQYF. DNA for the CDR3: TGTGCCAGCAGCCAAGGCAGGGATTTTAGCGAGCAGTACTTC.